The T cell receptor beta chain under discussion was sequenced for a study of ipilimumab plus nivolumab after autologous stem cell transplantation. Generated by immunoSEQ multiplex PCR, the TCRdb table keeps only in-frame clones and is missing some. The table has about 20,000 clones, 77% seen once. CDR3 size: 15 residues. Germline V gene data show CDR1 as SGHTA and CDR2 as FQGNSA. The V end was cut by 2 bases, the J end by 2 bases, with 10 bases between. This TCR came from a male donor with diffuse large B-cell lymphoma. Material: PBMCs, obtained in a trial of ipilimumab plus nivolumab as post-transplant consolidation. The chain couples TRBV7-2 to TRBJ1-5; D gene unclear. DNA for the CDR3: TGTGCCAGCAGCTTACGGTCCGGAGGCAATCAGCCCCAGCATTTT. Translated: CASSLRSGGNQPQHF.